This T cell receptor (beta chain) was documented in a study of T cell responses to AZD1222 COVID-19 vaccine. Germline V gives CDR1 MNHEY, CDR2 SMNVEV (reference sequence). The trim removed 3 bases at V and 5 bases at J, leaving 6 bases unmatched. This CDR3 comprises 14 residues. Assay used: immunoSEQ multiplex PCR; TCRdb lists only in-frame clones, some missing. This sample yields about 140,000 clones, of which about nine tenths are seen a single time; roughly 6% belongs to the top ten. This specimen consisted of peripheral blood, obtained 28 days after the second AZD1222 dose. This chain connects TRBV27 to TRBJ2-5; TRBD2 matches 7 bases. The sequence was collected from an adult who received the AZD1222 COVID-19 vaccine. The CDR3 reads CASSFDRGGETQYF. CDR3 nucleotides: TGTGCCAGCAGTTTTGATCGGGGAGGGGAGACCCAGTACTTC.